This entry is about one TCR beta chain. Its recognized antigen is unknown. Base qualities are missing; no much larger clone stands one base away. TCRbeta CDR3 regions were amplified from genomic DNA using the immunoSEQ Assay, a bias-controlled multiplex PCR. As for how the authors treated the data: Nucleated cell counts per sample were estimated from amplification of reference gene primers within the assay. To quantify the absolute abundance of each unique TCRbeta CDR3 rearrangement, sequence reads were collapsed and filtered. For each sample, productive Simpson clonality was calculated as the square root of Simpson's diversity index over productive rearrangements. TCRdb holds this immuneACCESS table with in-frame rearrangements only. Some clones are missing; in checked studies, unresolved V genes explain under half, and the rest has no known cause. That table furnishes V, J and clone size, whereas the DNA furnished D and trimming. This sample holds 150,000 to 200,000 clones; around 81% were observed only once. The ten largest make up approximately 10% of the sample.

These data belong to a study of blood T cell repertoires in COVID-19 (dated by TCRdb to about 2020). Regarding the study in general: Collaborator samples came from the United States, Italy and Spain and covered acute and convalescent phases of COVID-19. The prospective study material was composed of cDNA or gDNA derived from T cells, B-cell-depleted T cells, or PBMCs. Nearly every sample came with metadata listing a de-identified subject ID, COVID-19 status, age in years and sex. A freely available public database, intended as a resource for researchers studying the immune response to SARS-CoV-2, is where the repertoires were released. The dataset comprised deeply sampled blood TCRbeta repertoires from subjects exposed to, actively infected with, or recovered from COVID-19. Samples were obtained from the ongoing ImmuneRACE study (first 160 participants) and from 1,254 subjects provided by 6 global collaborators. HLA class I and class II types, where available, came from metadata supplied by the sample provider rather than from assay-based typing. Overall study results and their limits: Clinical and demographic metadata were provided uncurated, with the amount varying by source and participant.

Whole blood was collected in K2EDTA tubes by collaborating institutions according to the institutions' own protocols. Collaborator samples were shipped for TCRbeta analysis as frozen whole blood, isolated PBMCs, or DNA extracted from either sample type. There are 13 amino acids in the CDR3, from cysteine to phenylalanine inclusive. The retained sequence is limited to the CDR3, 39 bases, with the frame set at the first base. CDR1 SNHLY and CDR2 FYNNEI are derived from the germline V gene. V loses 4 bases, J loses 6 bases, and the germline ends lie 12 bases apart. This TCR came from a man aged 55 to 69 with active or convalescent COVID-19. Material: peripheral blood. This chain joins TRBV2 to TRBJ1-1, with the D segment identity uncertain. The sequenced DNA is TGTGCCAGCAGTGCTCTCAGATCCTCTGAAGCTTTCTTT. Its amino acids are CASSALRSSEAFF.